These 16 T cell receptor beta chains came from one sample sequenced in a study of blood T cells in healthy people across ages. Using a J-beta primer mix together with a sample-barcoded 5' primer, a second PCR was run for roughly 7 to 11 cycles. MiXCR, run by TCRdb on the 5' RACE reads, gives a single entry per CDR3 protein. The table lists about a million distinct CDR3 sequences, around two fifths of them singletons, with over 10% in the top ten. Specimen: blood. The source of these receptors is a man aged 18 to 29 in good health.

The chain couples TRBV6-5 to TRBJ1-1; D unresolved. Germline values: CDR1 MNHEY, CDR2 SVGAGI. The CDR3 is made up of 16 amino acids. Trimming stripped 0 bases from V and 4 bases from J, with 15 bases between. The CDR3, as DNA: TGTGCCAGCAGTTACTCCGCGGAGGGATTAGGCACTGAAGCTTTCTTT. It encodes CASSYSAEGLGTEAFF.

V usage is TRBV20-1 and J usage is TRBJ1-1, with 8 bases that match TRBD1. There are 15 residues in the CDR3. Germline V gives CDR1 DFQATT, CDR2 SNEGSKA (reference sequence). J lost 5 bases, V lost 1 base, and 9 bases had no gene match. The chain's CDR3 is CSARAGQGAVTEAFF. As DNA, the CDR3 is TGCAGTGCTAGAGCGGGCCAGGGGGCGGTTACTGAAGCTTTCTTT.

The V call is TRBV4-3, the J call TRBJ1-3, with D perhaps matching TRBD1 (5 bases). Deletions cut 1 base from V and 0 bases from J, with 25 bases between. CDR1 is LGHNA, CDR2 YSLEER, per germline. This CDR3 has 21 residues. The DNA for the CDR3 is TGCGCCAGCAGCCAAGCCTGGACCGGGACTTCCAGGGCCGACTCTGGAAACACCATATATTTT. Translating gives CASSQAWTGTSRADSGNTIYF.

This clonotype was found a few times. This chain joins TRBV3-1 and TRBJ2-1, with 7 bases matching TRBD1. This CDR3 has 16 residues. After removal of 4 bases from V and 6 bases from J, the junction contained 12 bases not matched to a gene. Per germline, CDR1 LGHDT and CDR2 YNNKEL (reference sequence). The CDR3 here is CASSPSNRGQGNEQFF. CDR3 in DNA: TGTGCCAGCAGCCCGTCAAACAGGGGTCAAGGCAATGAGCAGTTCTTC.

The rearrangement links TRBV7-2 to TRBJ2-5, with D perhaps assigned TRBD1 or TRBD2 (5 bases each). The CDR3 sequence is 14 residues long. CDR1 SGHTA and CDR2 FQGNSA come from the germline V gene. With 5 bases removed from V and 7 bases from J, the gap between germline ends came to 17 bases. The CDR3 is CASSVTRGRGTQYF. For the CDR3, the DNA is TGTGCCAGCAGCGTGACGAGGGGCCGAGGGACCCAGTACTTC. Full variable domain (missing parts from reference TRBV7-2 and TRBJ2-5): GAGVSQSPSNKVTEKGKDVELRCDPISGHTALYWYRQSLGQGLEFLIYFQGNSAPDKSGLPSDRFSAERTGGSVSTLTIQRTQQEDSAVYLCASSVTRGRGTQYFGPGTRLLVL.

The chain is built from TRBV25-1 and TRBJ1-2; D possibly corresponds to TRBD1 (5 bases). This CDR3 is 15 amino acids long. Germline-derived CDR1 and CDR2 are MGHDK and SYGVNS. Trimming took 6 bases from V and 4 from J, leaving 18 bases between them. Here the CDR3 reads CASSQKVQGSYGYTF. The CDR3 DNA is TGTGCCAGCAGCCAAAAGGTCCAGGGATCCTATGGCTACACCTTC.

This CDR3 is CASSGGVRTARDTQYF. The CDR3 region has the DNA TGTGCCAGCAGCGGAGGGGTCCGGACCGCGAGAGATACGCAGTATTTT. The V and J genes are TRBV7-2 and TRBJ2-3, with D tentatively TRBD2 (6 bases). V was pared by 5 bases and J by 5 bases, with 20 bases between. Germline V gene sequence: CDR1 SGHTA, CDR2 FQGNSA. This CDR3 comprises 16 residues.

This rearrangement joins TRBV19 to TRBJ2-2; possible D gene TRBD1, 5 bases. CDR3 length equals 15 residues. Trimming shortened V by 3 bases and J by 2 bases, and 10 bases separated the two germline ends. Germline assignment: CDR1 LNHDA and CDR2 SQIVND (reference sequence). CDR3 residues: CASSIVQGNTGELFF. The CDR3 bases are TGTGCCAGTAGTATCGTCCAGGGAAACACCGGGGAGCTGTTTTTT.

The chain is built from TRBV2 and TRBJ2-5; TRBD2 aligns across 11 bases. This CDR3 has 18 residues. Trimming at V came to 4 bases and at J to 1 base, leaving 11 bases not matched to a gene. CDR1 and CDR2 from the germline V gene are SNHLY and FYNNEI. The CDR3 here is CASSALAGGLTIQETQYF. The CDR3, as DNA: TGTGCCAGCAGTGCTCTAGCGGGGGGCCTAACAATCCAAGAGACCCAGTACTTC. The entire variable domain, with the rest obtained from reference TRBV2 and TRBJ2-5, is as follows: EPEVTQTPSHQVTQMGQEVILRCVPISNHLYFYWYRQILGQKVEFLVSFYNNEISEKSEIFDDQFSVERPDGSNFTLKIRSTKLEDSAMYFCASSALAGGLTIQETQYFGPGTRLLVL.

The table lists this clonotype with a few counts. This chain links TRBV7-2 with TRBJ2-3; 13 bases match TRBD2. Per the germline V gene, CDR1 is SGHTA and CDR2 is FQGNSA. V shed 6 bases and J 0 bases; nucleotides not matched to a gene: 3. The CDR3 is 16 residues long. The CDR3 is CASRGTSGISTDTQYF. CDR3 sequence (DNA): TGTGCCAGCAGGGGGACTAGCGGGATAAGCACAGATACGCAGTATTTT.

This clonotype was recorded a few times. The CDR3 coding sequence is TGTGCCAGCAGCAGAAAGAGAGGGAGCTCCTACAATGAGCAGTTCTTC. Translated: CASSRKRGSSYNEQFF. This chain links TRBV3-1 with TRBJ2-1; perhaps TRBD2 as D (5 bases). The germline CDR1 and CDR2 sequences are LGHDT and YNNKEL (reference sequence). The V end was cut by 5 bases, the J end by 0 bases, with 14 bases between. The CDR3 is made up of 16 amino acids.

This clonotype has just one count. The V and J genes are TRBV6-6 and TRBJ1-1; TRBD1 aligns across 7 bases. The CDR3 has 14 amino acids. Germline V CDR1 and CDR2: MNHNY, SVGAGI (reference sequence). Trimming removed 5 bases from V and 9 bases from J; junction bases left unmatched: 12. This chain's CDR3 is CASSQLTGERQAFF. CDR3 coding DNA: TGTGCCAGCAGTCAATTAACAGGGGAAAGGCAAGCTTTCTTT.

The chain carries TRBV10-3 and TRBJ2-1; the match to TRBD1 covers 8 bases. The germline CDR1 and CDR2 sequences are ENHRY and SYGVKD. The CDR3 runs 17 residues. V gave up 6 bases and J gave up 6 bases; unmatched junction bases: 16. CDR3 residues: CAISLIPGTGAGNEQFF. CDR3 nucleotides: TGTGCCATCAGCCTGATCCCCGGGACAGGCGCCGGCAATGAGCAGTTCTTC.

This clonotype was observed a handful of times. The chain joins TRBV18 to TRBJ1-2, with D possibly being TRBD1 (5 bases). Germline V gives CDR1 KGHSH, CDR2 LQKENI. The germline V and J ends were trimmed by 3 bases and 4 bases, with 12 bases remaining between them. The CDR3 extends over 14 amino acids. The CDR3 DNA reads TGTGCCAGCTCACCCACGGGGCAAAGCTATGGCTACACCTTC. This gives the protein CASSPTGQSYGYTF.

The sample holds a few counts of this clonotype. The chain couples TRBV6-2 or TRBV6-3 to TRBJ1-1, with TRBD1 matching 10 bases. The CDR3 has 16 amino acids. Germline V gene data show CDR1 as MNHEY and CDR2 as SVGEGT. The ends lost 4 bases at V and 1 base at J; junction bases unmatched: 6. The CDR3 here is CASSSDRGLGNTEAFF. The CDR3, as DNA: TGTGCCAGCAGTTCAGACAGGGGGCTCGGGAACACTGAAGCTTTCTTT.

This chain connects TRBV5-1 to TRBJ2-3; 8 bases agree with TRBD1. Losses at the gene ends were 4 bases for V and 0 bases for J; bases not matched to a gene: 7. Looked up from germline, CDR1 is SGHRS and CDR2 is YFSETQ. This CDR3 has 16 amino acids. Here the CDR3 reads CASSPRDRFSTDTQYF. As DNA, the CDR3 is TGCGCCAGCAGCCCCCGGGACAGGTTTAGCACAGATACGCAGTATTTT.